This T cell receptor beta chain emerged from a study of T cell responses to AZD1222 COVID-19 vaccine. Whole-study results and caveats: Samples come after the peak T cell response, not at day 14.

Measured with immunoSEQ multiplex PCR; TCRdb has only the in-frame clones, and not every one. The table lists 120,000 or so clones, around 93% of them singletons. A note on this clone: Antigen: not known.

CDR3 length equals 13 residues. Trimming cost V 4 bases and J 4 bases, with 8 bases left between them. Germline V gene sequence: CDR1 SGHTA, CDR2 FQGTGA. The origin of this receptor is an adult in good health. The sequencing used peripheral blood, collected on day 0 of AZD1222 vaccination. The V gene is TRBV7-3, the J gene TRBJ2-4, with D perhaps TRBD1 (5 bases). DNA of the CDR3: TGTGCCAGCAGCTCGGACAAGAAAAACATTCAGTACTTC. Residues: CASSSDKKNIQYF.